This TCR beta chain was sequenced in a study of cytomegalovirus exposure and HLA in healthy donors. Germline CDR1 reads ENHRY; CDR2 reads SYGVKD. Trimming shortened V by 6 bases and J by 6 bases, and 18 bases separated the two germline ends. This CDR3 is 15 amino acids long. The PCR made use of 60 Vbeta and 13 Jbeta primers. Produced via immunoSEQ multiplex PCR; TCRdb's table is partial and in-frame only. The sample lists around 36,000 clones, roughly 76% occurring once. Material: PBMCs. The source of this sequence is a middle-aged woman in good health and CMV-seronegative. The V and J genes are TRBV10-3 and TRBJ2-1, with TRBD2 as a possible D gene (6 bases). The CDR3 coding sequence is TGTGCCATCAGCCCTAATGTAGGAGGGATCAATGAGCAGTTCTTC. It encodes CAISPNVGGINEQFF.